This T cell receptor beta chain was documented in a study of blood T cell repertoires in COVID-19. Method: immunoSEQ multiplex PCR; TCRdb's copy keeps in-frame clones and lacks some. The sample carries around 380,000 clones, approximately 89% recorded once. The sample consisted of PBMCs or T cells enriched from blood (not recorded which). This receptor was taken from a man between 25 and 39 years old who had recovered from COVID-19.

CDR3 residues: CASSPLYEQYF. CDR3 nucleotide sequence: TGTGCCAGCAGCCCCCTCTACGAGCAGTACTTC. The rearrangement links TRBV28 to TRBJ2-7; no clear D. This CDR3 has 11 amino acids. Germline loops: CDR1 MDHEN, CDR2 SYDVKM. The V and J ends lost 6 bases and 3 bases respectively, with 6 bases between them.